A selection of T cell receptor beta chains follows, all from one sample in a study of shared clonotypes between healthy human individuals. Produced via immunoSEQ multiplex PCR; TCRdb's table is partial and in-frame only. The table shows 2 million to 2.5 million clones, with around 92% occurring only once. Source material: naive CD4+ T cells from PBMCs. These receptors were collected from a man aged 18 to 35 in good health. Some clones in this sample may be carry-over from other donors' samples. CDR3s include the opening cysteine and the closing phenylalanine or tryptophan. The order of the fields is J gene, D gene, V gene, clone size, CDR3 protein, CDR3 DNA. A D gene is named only where the DNA matches it firmly. Part of the rows lack a size; the others show once, few, many or a class for expanded clones.

TRBJ1-4,TRBD1,TRBV30,few,CAWNPGQGEEKLFF,TGTGCCTGGAATCCGGGACAGGGAGAGGAAAAACTGTTTTTT
TRBJ2-6,TRBD1,TRBV6-1,NA,CASSGGTGGSGANVLTF,TGTGCCAGCAGTGGGGGGACAGGGGGCTCTGGGGCCAACGTCCTGACTTTC
TRBJ2-4,NA,TRBV19,NA,CASSIDQGVNIQYF,TGTGCCAGTAGTATAGATCAGGGAGTAAACATTCAGTACTTC
TRBJ2-7,NA,TRBV6-1,NA,CASSESVQGGEQYF,TGTGCCAGCAGTGAAAGCGTACAGGGCGGCGAGCAGTACTTC
TRBJ2-3,TRBD1,TRBV11-3,NA,CASSSTGGAGDTQYF,TGTGCCAGCAGCTCCACAGGGGGCGCGGGAGATACGCAGTATTTT
TRBJ2-4,NA,TRBV14,NA,CASSHLQGTYKNIQYF,TGTGCCAGCAGCCACTTACAGGGGACTTACAAAAACATTCAGTACTTC
TRBJ1-2,TRBD1,TRBV28,NA,CASSFPGQGFGYTF,TGTGCCAGCAGTTTCCCGGGACAGGGTTTTGGCTACACCTTC
TRBJ2-7,NA,TRBV5-1,NA,CASSLGDVPYEQYF,TGCGCCAGCAGCTTGGGGGACGTTCCCTACGAGCAGTACTTC
TRBJ2-5,TRBD2,TRBV7-3,NA,CASSLRRASGNEETQYF,TGTGCCAGCAGCTTAAGGAGGGCTAGCGGGAACGAAGAGACCCAGTACTTC
TRBJ2-7,NA,TRBV5-6,NA,CASSLRTPGFKQYF,TGTGCCAGCAGCTTGAGGACACCCGGATTTAAGCAGTACTTC
TRBJ1-1,NA,TRBV9,NA,CASSPRAASGNTEAFF,TGTGCCAGCAGCCCCCGGGCCGCGAGCGGAAACACTGAAGCTTTCTTT
TRBJ1-3,NA,TRBV5-4,NA,CASSRPDRSLGNTIYF,TGTGCCAGCAGCCGGCCTGACAGGTCCCTGGGAAACACCATATATTTT
TRBJ2-6,TRBD1,TRBV7-9,NA,CASTPGQAWSGANVLTF,TGTGCCAGCACCCCGGGACAGGCTTGGTCTGGGGCCAACGTCCTGACTTTC
TRBJ1-5,NA,TRBV18,NA,CASSRPGPPGNQPQHF,TGTGCCAGCTCACGGCCGGGCCCCCCGGGCAATCAGCCCCAGCATTTT
TRBJ2-7,TRBD1,TRBV20-1,NA,CSAYRGYEQYF,TGCAGTGCCTACAGGGGGTACGAGCAGTACTTC
TRBJ1-2,NA,TRBV5-1,NA,CASSLATDYGYTF,TGCGCCAGCAGCTTAGCGACAGACTATGGCTACACCTTC
TRBJ2-3,NA,TRBV29-1,NA,CSVEDPGTDTQYF,TGCAGCGTTGAAGATCCCGGCACAGATACGCAGTATTTT
TRBJ1-2,NA,TRBV7-3,NA,CASSQGEEGFNYGYTF,TGCGCCAGCAGCCAAGGGGAGGAGGGCTTTAACTATGGCTACACCTTC
TRBJ2-7,TRBD2,TRBV30,once,CAWSVSRTSGVGGEQYF,TGTGCCTGGAGTGTAAGCCGGACTAGCGGAGTGGGTGGCGAGCAGTACTTC
TRBJ2-2,TRBD2,TRBV9,once,CASSVGLAGDPGELFF,TGTGCCAGCAGCGTAGGGCTGGCGGGAGATCCCGGGGAGCTGTTTTTT
TRBJ1-2,NA,TRBV7-9,NA,CASSFEQGHGYTF,TGTGCCAGCAGCTTCGAACAGGGCCATGGCTACACCTTC
TRBJ2-2,NA,TRBV18,once,CASSHNGPANTGELFF,TGTGCCAGCTCACACAACGGGCCAGCGAACACCGGGGAGCTGTTTTTT
TRBJ2-3,NA,TRBV9,NA,CASSEYGSTDTQYF,TGTGCCAGCAGCGAATACGGGAGCACAGATACGCAGTATTTT
TRBJ2-7,NA,TRBV9,NA,CASSPEVRQFEQYF,TGTGCCAGCAGCCCAGAGGTTAGGCAGTTCGAGCAGTACTTC
TRBJ2-7,TRBD2,TRBV10-3,NA,CAISETSGRVYEQYF,TGTGCCATCAGCGAAACTAGCGGGAGGGTCTACGAGCAGTACTTC
TRBJ2-7,TRBD2,TRBV28,NA,CASSDLAGALVYEQYF,TGTGCCAGCAGCGACCTAGCGGGAGCTTTGGTCTACGAGCAGTACTTC
TRBJ1-2,NA,TRBV5-5,NA,CASSDDWGAYGYTF,TGTGCCAGCAGCGATGATTGGGGGGCCTATGGCTACACCTTC
TRBJ2-2,NA,TRBV7-3,NA,CASSATDYNTGELFF,TGTGCCAGCAGCGCGACGGACTATAACACCGGGGAGCTGTTTTTT
TRBJ2-5,NA,TRBV2,NA,CASSGNREETQYF,TGTGCCAGCAGTGGGAATAGGGAAGAGACCCAGTACTTC
TRBJ2-6,NA,TRBV6-1,NA,CASSRTDGANVLTF,TGTGCCAGTTCAAGGACAGACGGGGCCAACGTCCTGACTTTC
TRBJ2-7,NA,TRBV9,once,CASSVAPGDQYEQYF,TGTGCCAGCAGCGTAGCCCCAGGGGATCAATACGAGCAGTACTTC
TRBJ1-1,NA,TRBV6-1,NA,CASSEMQGGTEAFF,TGTGCCAGCAGTGAAATGCAGGGAGGGACTGAAGCTTTCTTT
TRBJ2-3,NA,TRBV7-7,NA,CASSPSPGNTQYF,TGTGCCAGCAGCCCATCCCCAGGGAATACGCAGTATTTT
TRBJ2-5,TRBD1,TRBV19,NA,CASSAQGLGYQETQYF,TGTGCCAGTAGTGCACAGGGGTTGGGATACCAAGAGACCCAGTACTTC
TRBJ1-2,NA,TRBV19,once,CASSIVKGSGYGYTF,TGTGCCAGTAGTATAGTAAAGGGTTCGGGCTATGGCTACACCTTC
TRBJ1-3,NA,TRBV5-1,NA,CASSQGMDWAGNTIYF,TGCGCCAGCAGCCAGGGCATGGACTGGGCTGGAAACACCATATATTTT
TRBJ2-5,TRBD1,TRBV5-1,NA,CASRVGGQGWGETQYF,TGCGCCAGCAGAGTGGGGGGACAGGGATGGGGAGAGACCCAGTACTTC
TRBJ2-7,NA,TRBV28,NA,CASSLWTIKGGTYEQYF,TGTGCCAGCAGTTTATGGACAATCAAGGGGGGAACCTACGAGCAGTACTTC
TRBJ2-5,NA,TRBV7-9,NA,CASSLGGQGAQYF,TGTGCCAGCAGCTTAGGAGGGCAGGGAGCCCAGTACTTC
TRBJ1-5,TRBD1,TRBV2,NA,CASSGRTGVGQPQHF,TGTGCCAGCAGTGGCAGGACAGGGGTGGGTCAGCCCCAGCATTTT
TRBJ2-7,TRBD1,TRBV18,once,CASSPYDREYEQYF,TGTGCCAGCTCACCATATGACAGGGAATACGAGCAGTACTTC
TRBJ2-5,NA,TRBV11-1,NA,CASSSPHQGSETQYF,TGTGCCAGCAGCTCACCCCATCAAGGTTCGGAGACCCAGTACTTC
TRBJ2-3,NA,TRBV11-2,NA,CASSLDGDTQYF,TGTGCCAGCAGCTTAGATGGGGATACGCAGTATTTT
TRBJ2-7,NA,TRBV7-2,NA,CASSFEASSEQYF,TGTGCCAGCAGCTTCGAGGCTAGTTCCGAGCAGTACTTC
TRBJ1-5,NA,TRBV28,once,CASSFQKISVRQPQHF,TGTGCCAGCAGCTTTCAAAAGATCTCTGTCAGACAGCCCCAGCATTTT
TRBJ2-5,TRBD1,TRBV6-1,NA,CASSEGTGRWETQYF,TGTGCCAGCAGTGAGGGGACAGGGCGTTGGGAGACCCAGTACTTC
TRBJ2-5,TRBD1,TRBV5-1,once,CASSTGTGDETQYF,TGCGCCAGCAGCACCGGGACAGGGGACGAGACCCAGTACTTC
TRBJ1-3,NA,TRBV29-1,NA,CSAVERGPDTIYF,TGCAGCGCCGTAGAACGGGGCCCGGACACCATATATTTT
TRBJ2-6,TRBD1,TRBV15,NA,CATSAGTGTVSGANVLTF,TGTGCCACCAGCGCCGGGACAGGAACCGTTTCTGGGGCCAACGTCCTGACTTTC
TRBJ2-7,TRBD1,TRBV5-4,once,CASSPGPGTGGGWYEQYF,TGTGCCAGCAGCCCGGGTCCCGGGACAGGGGGTGGTTGGTACGAGCAGTACTTC